This T cell receptor (beta chain) was found in a study of blood T cell repertoires in COVID-19. Whole-study context: Donors in the United States, Italy and Spain gave samples during acute or convalescent COVID-19.

Authors' methods: Scientists estimated how many nucleated cells there were by amplifying reference gene primers. The method was immunoSEQ multiplex PCR; TCRdb's version includes in-frame clones alone and lacks a portion of them. For V, J and clone size, that table is used; D and trimming come from the DNA. Here the sample spans hundreds of thousands of clones, 87% being singletons. This clone was recorded only once. This CDR3 has 14 residues. CDR1 MNHEY and CDR2 SMNVEV come from the germline V gene (reference sequence). Trimming at V came to 6 bases and at J to 4 bases, leaving 3 bases not matched to a gene.

The clonotype comes from a woman between 18 and 29 years old who had recovered from COVID-19. The sample was peripheral blood. The V gene is TRBV27, the J gene TRBJ1-3, with TRBD1 matching 10 bases. CDR3 loop: CASRRQGAGNTIYF. CDR3 nucleotides: TGTGCCAGCAGACGACAGGGGGCCGGAAACACCATATATTTT.